This T cell receptor (beta chain) was captured by sequencing in a study of shared clonotypes between healthy human individuals. TCRdb's table, derived via immunoSEQ multiplex PCR, lists solely in-frame clones and lacks some. This sample has almost 700,000 clones, with about 90% found just once. Naive CD8 cells lacked CD45RO, underwent positive selection for CCR7 and left out terminally differentiated effector memory CD45RA+ cells. Germline V gives CDR1 MRHNA, CDR2 SNTAGT. The CDR3 is 15 amino acids. Germline trimming cut 10 bases from V and 0 bases from J; bases unmatched to any gene: 6. The sample was naive CD8+ T cells sorted from blood. This chain connects TRBV6-4 to TRBJ2-1; 10 bases align to TRBD2. This receptor was taken from a young man in good health. The DNA for the CDR3 is TGTGCCATAGTTCCTAGCGGGAGCTCCTACAATGAGCAGTTCTTC. Translating gives CAIVPSGSSYNEQFF.